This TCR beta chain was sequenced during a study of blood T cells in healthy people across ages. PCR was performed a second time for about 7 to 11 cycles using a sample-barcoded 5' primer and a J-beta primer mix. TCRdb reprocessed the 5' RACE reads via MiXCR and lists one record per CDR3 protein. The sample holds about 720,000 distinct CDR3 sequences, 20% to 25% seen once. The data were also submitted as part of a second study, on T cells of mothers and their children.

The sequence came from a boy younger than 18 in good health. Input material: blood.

CDR3 loop: CASSPQAGAVADTQYF. DNA for the CDR3: TGTGCCAGCTCACCGCAAGCGGGAGCGGTCGCAGATACGCAGTATTTT. V and J are TRBV18 and TRBJ2-3; 8 bases agree with TRBD2. CDR3 length equals 16 residues. The V gene end was trimmed by 3 bases and the J gene end by 4 bases; junction bases not matched to a gene: 9. Germline V lookup: CDR1 KGHSH, CDR2 LQKENI.